Sequencing of this T cell receptor beta chain was carried out in a study of blood T cell repertoires in COVID-19. Overall study: COVID-19 samples, acute and convalescent, were from the United States, Italy and Spain. Nucleic acid was either cDNA or gDNA, and it came from T cells, B-cell-depleted T cells, or PBMCs.

Enrollment of patients from Seattle took place during active infection, with longitudinal follow-up. Germline V CDR1 and CDR2: MRHNA, SNTAGT. The CDR3 contains 14 residues. Trimming at V came to 4 bases and at J to 6 bases, leaving 5 bases not matched to a gene. Original processing methods: Estimated nucleated cell counts came from reference gene primer amplification. This table comes from immunoSEQ multiplex PCR, and its TCRdb copy is limited to in-frame clones, with some not included. D and trimming were read from the DNA, whereas the V and J calls and clone size are those reported in that table. This table has roughly 570,000 clones, 85% to 90% appearing once.

This clonotype originated in a woman aged 45 to 65 with COVID-19, enrolled during active disease. The chain carries TRBV6-4 and TRBJ2-2; 7 bases line up with TRBD2. Sequencing was carried out using peripheral blood. The CDR3 spells CASSVLASAGELFF. In DNA, the CDR3 is TGTGCCAGCAGTGTACTAGCGAGCGCCGGGGAGCTGTTTTTT.